A selection of T cell receptor beta chains follows, all from one sample in a study of blood T cell repertoires in COVID-19. Measured with immunoSEQ multiplex PCR; TCRdb has only the in-frame clones, and not every one. The sample holds about 70,000 clones, roughly 86% seen once. What was sequenced was peripheral blood. The receptors derive from a human donor in a cohort sampled during active COVID-19. CDR3s include the opening cysteine and the closing phenylalanine or tryptophan. D genes are given only for firm matches. Part of the rows lack a size; the others show once, few, many or a class for expanded clones.

j_call d_call clone_size v_call cdr3_aa cdr3_nt
TRBJ2-3 TRBD2 NA TRBV30 CAWSVGGATDTQYF TGTGCCTGGAGTGTCGGGGGGGCCACAGATACGCAGTATTTT
TRBJ2-6 TRBD1 NA TRBV2 CASRLTGASSGANVLTF TGTGCCAGCAGGCTGACAGGGGCGAGCTCTGGGGCCAACGTCCTGACTTTC
TRBJ1-5 NA once TRBV27 CASSPKPDQPQHF TGTGCCAGCAGTCCGAAGCCCGATCAGCCCCAGCATTTT
TRBJ1-5 TRBD1 NA TRBV7-2 CASSANRGDQPQHF TGTGCCAGCAGCGCTAACAGGGGAGATCAGCCCCAGCATTTT
TRBJ2-2 TRBD2 NA TRBV6-6 CASSPRAPVRGGRGNTGELFF TGTGCCAGCAGTCCTCGGGCCCCGGTGCGGGGGGGAAGGGGGAACACCGGGGAGCTGTTTTTT
TRBJ2-7 NA NA TRBV3-1/TRBV3-2 CASSQGDQGWYEQYF TGTGCCAGCAGCCAAGGCGACCAGGGTTGGTACGAGCAGTACTTC
TRBJ2-7 TRBD2 NA TRBV5-1 CASSLEIGTTDEQYF TGCGCCAGCAGCTTGGAAATAGGGACTACGGACGAGCAGTACTTC
TRBJ1-3 NA NA TRBV5-5 CASSSAGVAGNTIYF TGTGCCAGCAGCTCGGCAGGGGTAGCTGGAAACACCATATATTTT
TRBJ1-1 TRBD1 NA TRBV23-1 CASSQSYLYRDRGGTEAFF TGCGCCAGCAGTCAATCCTACTTATACCGGGACAGGGGCGGGACTGAAGCTTTCTTT
TRBJ2-5 NA NA TRBV15 CATSRDLTELETQYF TGTGCCACCAGCAGAGATCTGACAGAGTTAGAGACCCAGTACTTC
TRBJ1-1 TRBD1 NA TRBV7-9 CASSLEQGDTEAFF TGTGCCAGCAGCTTAGAACAGGGGGACACTGAAGCTTTCTTT
TRBJ2-7 NA NA TRBV25-1 CASSDYPEQYF TGTGCCAGCAGTGATTATCCCGAGCAGTACTTC
TRBJ1-2 TRBD1 once TRBV6-1 CASSEGTAIYGYTF TGTGCCAGCAGTGAGGGGACAGCTATCTATGGCTACACCTTC
TRBJ2-5 NA NA TRBV6-5 CASSRGHGTQYF TGTGCCAGCAGTAGGGGCCACGGGACCCAGTACTTC
TRBJ2-5 TRBD2 NA TRBV7-9 CASSLGAFGRGRTETQYF TGTGCCAGCAGCTTAGGGGCGTTTGGGAGGGGTAGAACAGAGACCCAGTACTTC
TRBJ1-2 TRBD1 NA TRBV5-8 CASSFWSGQGLANYGYTF TGTGCCAGCAGCTTTTGGTCGGGACAGGGTTTGGCTAACTATGGCTACACCTTC
TRBJ2-1 NA NA TRBV6-4 CASSQGVGLNEQFF TGTGCCAGCAGCCAGGGTGTAGGGCTCAATGAGCAGTTCTTC
TRBJ2-7 TRBD1 NA TRBV5-4 CASSEGTGGGYEQYF TGTGCCAGCAGCGAAGGGACAGGGGGCGGCTACGAGCAGTACTTC
TRBJ1-6 NA NA TRBV6-5 CASSYGYSHNSPLHF TGTGCCAGCAGTTACGGGTACAGCCATAATTCACCCCTCCACTTT
TRBJ2-2 TRBD1 NA TRBV19 CASRRGQGNTGELFF TGTGCCAGTAGACGGGGACAGGGGAACACCGGGGAGCTGTTTTTT
TRBJ2-7 NA NA TRBV5-4 CASSPDSTYEQYF TGTGCCAGCAGCCCAGACAGTACCTACGAGCAGTACTTC
TRBJ2-5 NA NA TRBV5-4 CASSLAGASYQTQYF TGTGCCAGCAGCTTGGCCGGAGCTAGCTATCAGACCCAGTACTTC
TRBJ2-7 TRBD1 once TRBV10-3 CAISEKGQGAYEQYF TGTGCCATCAGTGAGAAAGGACAGGGGGCCTACGAGCAGTACTTC
TRBJ1-4 TRBD1 NA TRBV25-1 CASSTGAVGEKLFF TGTGCCAGCAGCACAGGGGCGGTGGGTGAAAAACTGTTTTTT
TRBJ2-3 TRBD2 NA TRBV13 CASSPGGPGDTQYF TGTGCCAGCAGCCCGGGGGGGCCAGGAGATACGCAGTATTTT
TRBJ1-5 TRBD1 few TRBV7-2 CASSPRQGGQPQHF TGTGCCAGCAGCCCAAGACAGGGTGGCCAGCCCCAGCATTTT
TRBJ1-1 TRBD1 NA TRBV10-2 CASRTGGYNMNTEAFF TGCGCCAGCAGAACAGGGGGCTATAACATGAACACTGAAGCTTTCTTT
TRBJ1-4 NA NA TRBV7-9 CASSFGGGDWGEKLFF TGTGCCAGCAGCTTCGGAGGGGGGGATTGGGGTGAAAAACTGTTTTTT
TRBJ2-3 TRBD2 NA TRBV7-2 CASSLGAGGLDTQYF TGTGCCAGCAGCTTAGGAGCGGGGGGGCTAGATACGCAGTATTTT
TRBJ2-2 TRBD2 NA TRBV11-3 CASSLSGGANTGELFF TGTGCCAGCAGCTTAAGTGGGGGGGCGAACACCGGGGAGCTGTTTTTT
TRBJ2-6 TRBD1 NA TRBV24-1 CATSDIQGAHGANVLTF TGTGCCACCAGTGATATCCAGGGGGCCCATGGGGCCAACGTCCTGACTTTC
TRBJ1-2 TRBD1 once TRBV2 CASRGTGFNYGYTF TGTGCCAGCAGGGGGACAGGGTTTAACTATGGCTACACCTTC
TRBJ1-5 NA NA TRBV5-5 CASSLTIVSNQPQHF TGTGCCAGCAGCTTGACTATCGTTAGCAATCAGCCCCAGCATTTT
TRBJ1-4 NA NA TRBV7-2 CASSFGAGAGLNEKLFF TGTGCCAGCAGCTTCGGTGCAGGGGCGGGCCTCAATGAAAAACTGTTTTTT
TRBJ2-3 NA once TRBV24-1 CATRSTSSTDTQYF TGTGCCACCAGGAGCACCTCTAGCACAGATACGCAGTATTTT
TRBJ2-1 TRBD2 few TRBV19 CATMSGEKLNEQFF TGTGCCACGATGAGCGGGGAAAAACTCAATGAGCAGTTCTTC
TRBJ2-7 NA NA TRBV5-1 CASSLSVGAQAYEQYF TGCGCCAGCAGCTTGTCGGTAGGGGCGCAAGCCTACGAGCAGTACTTC
TRBJ2-3 NA NA TRBV4-1 CASSQVRVTDTQYF TGCGCCAGCAGCCAAGTCCGGGTCACAGATACGCAGTATTTT
TRBJ1-2 TRBD1 NA TRBV6-5 CASSSDRGQVYGYTF TGTGCCAGCAGTTCGGACAGGGGGCAGGTCTATGGCTACACCTTC
TRBJ1-2 TRBD1 NA TRBV14 CASSQVAGTAINYGYTF TGTGCCAGCAGCCAAGTTGCAGGGACAGCCATTAACTATGGCTACACCTTC
TRBJ1-3 NA NA TRBV7-9 CASSLEPGNTIYF TGTGCCAGCAGCTTAGAGCCGGGAAACACCATATATTTT
TRBJ2-3 NA NA TRBV30 CAWSVSTDTQYF TGTGCCTGGAGCGTAAGCACAGATACGCAGTATTTT
TRBJ1-5 NA NA TRBV3-1/TRBV3-2 CASSQDLTANQPQHF TGTGCCAGCAGCCAAGATCTTACAGCTAATCAGCCCCAGCATTTT
TRBJ1-1 NA once TRBV6-5 CASRRQLLTSEAFF TGTGCCAGCAGGCGACAGTTACTCACTTCTGAAGCTTTCTTT
TRBJ2-2 TRBD1 few TRBV5-4 CASSPGGTGSTGELFF TGTGCCAGCAGCCCGGGCGGGACAGGGTCCACCGGGGAGCTGTTTTTT
TRBJ1-1 NA NA TRBV5-4 CASSLIRGTEAFF TGTGCCAGCAGCTTGATAAGGGGCACTGAAGCTTTCTTT
TRBJ1-2 TRBD1 NA TRBV18 CASSPPGQGQHGDGYTF TGTGCCAGCTCACCACCGGGACAGGGCCAGCATGGAGATGGCTACACCTTC
TRBJ2-3 NA NA TRBV6-5 CASSYSGGSLSDTQYF TGTGCCAGCAGTTACTCCGGGGGTTCCCTATCAGATACGCAGTATTTT
TRBJ1-2 NA NA TRBV6-5 CASSYDSPYGYTF TGTGCCAGCAGTTACGACAGTCCCTATGGCTACACCTTC
TRBJ2-2 TRBD2 NA TRBV13 CASSQSGGLNTGELFF TGTGCCAGCAGCCAAAGCGGGGGTCTGAACACCGGGGAGCTGTTTTTT
TRBJ1-2 TRBD1 NA TRBV29-1 CSARDRARGYTF TGCAGCGCCAGGGACAGGGCACGGGGCTACACCTTC
TRBJ1-6 TRBD1 NA TRBV2 CASVGQFNSPLHF TGTGCCAGCGTGGGACAGTTTAATTCACCCCTCCACTTT
TRBJ2-2 TRBD2 NA TRBV2 CASSRTGTKNTGELFF TGTGCCAGCAGCCGGACCGGGACTAAGAACACCGGGGAGCTGTTTTTT
TRBJ1-2 NA NA TRBV6-5 CASSLTGLEGYTF TGTGCCAGCAGCCTAACAGGGTTGGAAGGCTACACCTTC
TRBJ2-7 NA NA TRBV6-6 CASRPTGNIYEQYF TGTGCCAGCAGGCCTACAGGGAATATCTACGAGCAGTACTTC
TRBJ2-3 NA few TRBV18 CASSPRQVLGTDTQYF TGTGCCAGCTCACCCAGACAGGTCCTTGGCACAGATACGCAGTATTTT
TRBJ2-5 TRBD1 once TRBV29-1 CSVEGARQETQYF TGCAGCGTAGAGGGGGCGCGTCAAGAGACCCAGTACTTC
TRBJ2-3 NA NA TRBV12-3/TRBV12-4 CASSFRADTQYF TGTGCCAGCAGTTTTCGCGCAGATACGCAGTATTTT